This TCR beta chain was sequenced for a study of blood T cell repertoires in COVID-19. Turning to the study itself: In each case, the material was cDNA or gDNA derived from T cells, B-cell-depleted T cells, or PBMCs.

The V and J ends lost 6 bases and 9 bases respectively, with 21 bases between them. Germline CDR1 reads SQVTM; CDR2 reads ANQGSEA. The CDR3 loop spans 14 amino acids. Sequencing was performed with immunoSEQ multiplex PCR; in TCRdb, only in-frame clones are kept and a portion is missing. The sample records about 81,000 clones, roughly 91% being singletons. Sequencing used peripheral blood. This chain uses TRBV29-1 with TRBJ2-1; D possibly corresponds to TRBD1 (6 bases). This sequence originates from a woman between 45 and 60 years old in a cohort sampled during active COVID-19. CDR3 region: CSVGHRVFVGEQFF. The DNA for the CDR3 is TGCAGCGTCGGACACAGGGTTTTTGTGGGTGAGCAGTTCTTC.